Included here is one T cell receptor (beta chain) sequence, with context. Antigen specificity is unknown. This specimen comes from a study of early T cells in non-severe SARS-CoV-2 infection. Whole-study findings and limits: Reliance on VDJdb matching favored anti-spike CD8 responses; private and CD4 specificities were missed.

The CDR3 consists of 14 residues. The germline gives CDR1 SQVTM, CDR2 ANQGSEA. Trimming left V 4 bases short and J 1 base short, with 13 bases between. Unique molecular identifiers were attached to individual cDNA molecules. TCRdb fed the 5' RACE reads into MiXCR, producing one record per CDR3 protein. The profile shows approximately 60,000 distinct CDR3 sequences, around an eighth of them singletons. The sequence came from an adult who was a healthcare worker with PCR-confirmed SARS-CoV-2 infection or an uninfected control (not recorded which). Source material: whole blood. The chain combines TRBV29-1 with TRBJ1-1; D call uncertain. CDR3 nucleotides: TGCAGCGTTGCGGGAATCGCCGGGAACACTGAAGCTTTCTTT. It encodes CSVAGIAGNTEAFF.